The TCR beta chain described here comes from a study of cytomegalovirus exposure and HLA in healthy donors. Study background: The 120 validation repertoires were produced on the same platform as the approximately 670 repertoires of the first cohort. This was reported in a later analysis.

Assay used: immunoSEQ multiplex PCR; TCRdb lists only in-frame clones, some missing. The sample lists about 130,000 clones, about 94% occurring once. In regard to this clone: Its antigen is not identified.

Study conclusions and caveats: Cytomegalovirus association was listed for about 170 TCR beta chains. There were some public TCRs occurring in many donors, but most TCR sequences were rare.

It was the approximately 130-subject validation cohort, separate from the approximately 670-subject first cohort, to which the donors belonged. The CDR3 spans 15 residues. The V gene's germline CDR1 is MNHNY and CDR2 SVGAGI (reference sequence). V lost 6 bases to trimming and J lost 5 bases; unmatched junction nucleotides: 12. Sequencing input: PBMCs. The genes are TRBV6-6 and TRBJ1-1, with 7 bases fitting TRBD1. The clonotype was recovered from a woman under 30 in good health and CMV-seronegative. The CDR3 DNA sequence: TGTGCCAGCAGGGCACAGTCGACAGGGTTGACTGAAGCTTTCTTT. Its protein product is CASRAQSTGLTEAFF.